This T cell receptor (beta chain) stems from a study of CD8+CD57+ T cells in acquired aplastic anemia. Trimming shortened V by 3 bases and J by 14 bases, and 14 bases separated the two germline ends. The CDR3 spans 12 residues. In this sample, this clonotype turned up once. Genomic DNA acted as the template from which TCR beta VDJ combination and CDR3 sequence profiling were carried out. TCRdb processed the reads anew with MiXCR; each CDR3 protein has one entry. In the table there are about 190,000 distinct CDR3 sequences, under 70% of which are singletons. The sequenced sample was sorted CD4+, CD8+, or CD8+CD57+ T cells (not recorded which) from PBMCs. The chain carries TRBV12-3 or TRBV12-4 and TRBJ1-5; a weak D match, TRBD1 (5 bases). The source is a human donor with severe aplastic anemia or a healthy control (not recorded which). The CDR3 loop reads CASSFGGRDEHF. Here the CDR3 DNA reads TGTGCCAGCAGTTTTGGGGGTAGAGACGAGCATTTT.